A single sample gave rise to the 8 T cell receptor beta chains below, sequenced in a study of shared clonotypes between healthy human individuals. Sequencing used immunoSEQ multiplex PCR; TCRdb keeps in-frame clones, though not all of them. The data hold about 510,000 clones, with 90% to 96% observed a single time. The sequenced material came from naive CD4+ T cells sorted from blood. Indicated subset: CD45RA+ positively selected. The source is a woman aged 25 to 39 in good health.

This clone was found once. The chain employs TRBV4-1 and TRBJ1-4; a weak D match, TRBD1 (6 bases). Looked up from germline, CDR1 is MGHRA and CDR2 is YSYEKL. Trimming removed 1 base from V and 0 bases from J, with 24 bases in between. This CDR3 is built from 21 residues. The CDR3, as DNA: TGCGCCAGCAGCCAAGCGGGACCGACAGGCTCCAATCTTGCAACTAATGAAAAACTGTTTTTT. Protein product: CASSQAGPTGSNLATNEKLFF.

The chain couples TRBV5-4 to TRBJ2-3, with D unclear. The CDR3 is made up of 13 amino acids. Germline CDR1 SGHNT, CDR2 YYREEE (reference sequence). The V and J ends lost 4 bases and 11 bases respectively, with 17 bases between them. CDR3 coding DNA: TGTGCCAGCAGCCATTTAATAGGAGTTGGGCAGTATTTT. Protein: CASSHLIGVGQYF. The full variable domain, completed using reference TRBV5-4 and TRBJ2-3, is ETGVTQSPTHLIKTRGQQVTLRCSSQSGHNTVSWYQQALGQGPQFIFQYYREEENGRGNFPPRFSGLQFPNYSSELNVNALELDDSALYLCASSHLIGVGQYFGPGTRLTVL.

This chain uses TRBV10-3 with TRBJ2-2; D is uncertain. V gave up 6 bases and J gave up 4 bases, with 6 bases separating them. CDR3 length equals 12 residues. Per germline, CDR1 ENHRY and CDR2 SYGVKD. The CDR3: CAISPPTGELFF. CDR3 DNA sequence: TGTGCCATCAGCCCCCCCACCGGGGAGCTGTTTTTT.

This chain joins TRBV19 and TRBJ2-7, with 9 bases that match TRBD2. V lost 3 bases, J lost 1 base, and 4 bases stayed unmatched. Germline CDR1 and CDR2: LNHDA and SQIVND (reference sequence). The CDR3 has 15 amino acids. CDR3 sequence reads: CASSIQTSGSYEQYF. The CDR3 coding sequence is TGTGCCAGTAGTATCCAGACTAGCGGATCCTACGAGCAGTACTTC.

This chain links TRBV19 with TRBJ2-7; no clear D. Germline V gene lookup returns CDR1 LNHDA and CDR2 SQIVND (reference sequence). This CDR3 comprises 13 residues. V lost 3 bases, J lost 0 bases, and 6 bases lay in between. The chain's CDR3 is CASSIQSSYEQYF. The CDR3 DNA sequence: TGTGCCAGTAGTATTCAGAGCTCCTACGAGCAGTACTTC.

This chain's CDR3 is CASSLSTSAQETQYF. In nucleotides, the CDR3 is TGTGCCAGCAGCTTAAGTACTAGCGCCCAAGAGACCCAGTACTTC. The V call is TRBV7-2, the J call TRBJ2-5; TRBD2 matches at 7 bases. This CDR3 region has 15 residues. CDR1 and CDR2 from the germline V gene are SGHTA and FQGNSA. The trim removed 2 bases at V and 1 base at J, leaving 4 bases unmatched.

This clone was seen a handful of times. V gene TRBV5-1 combines with J gene TRBJ1-2; D not certain. V lost 0 bases, J lost 12 bases, and 9 bases lay in between. The CDR3 runs 11 residues. Germline V gene data show CDR1 as SGHRS and CDR2 as YFSETQ. The CDR3 DNA reads TGCGCCAGCAGCTTGGGCAGTATCCACACCTTC. Protein product: CASSLGSIHTF. Looking up the rest from reference TRBV5-1 and TRBJ1-2 gives the full variable domain: KAGVTQTPRYLIKTRGQQVTLSCSPISGHRSVSWYQQTPGQGLQFLFEYFSETQRNKGNFPGRFSGRQFSNSRSEMNVSTLELGDSALYLCASSLGSIHTFGSGTRLTVV.

The chain has TRBV14 and TRBJ2-1; possibly TRBD1 or TRBD2 for D (5 bases each). Looked up from germline, CDR1 is SGHDN and CDR2 is FVKESK. V was shortened by 1 base and J by 6 bases, with 13 bases between the two germline ends. This CDR3 is built from 15 residues. The CDR3 coding sequence is TGTGCCAGCAGCCAAGTCGGGGCTGAGGCCAATGAGCAGTTCTTC. This sequence encodes CASSQVGAEANEQFF.